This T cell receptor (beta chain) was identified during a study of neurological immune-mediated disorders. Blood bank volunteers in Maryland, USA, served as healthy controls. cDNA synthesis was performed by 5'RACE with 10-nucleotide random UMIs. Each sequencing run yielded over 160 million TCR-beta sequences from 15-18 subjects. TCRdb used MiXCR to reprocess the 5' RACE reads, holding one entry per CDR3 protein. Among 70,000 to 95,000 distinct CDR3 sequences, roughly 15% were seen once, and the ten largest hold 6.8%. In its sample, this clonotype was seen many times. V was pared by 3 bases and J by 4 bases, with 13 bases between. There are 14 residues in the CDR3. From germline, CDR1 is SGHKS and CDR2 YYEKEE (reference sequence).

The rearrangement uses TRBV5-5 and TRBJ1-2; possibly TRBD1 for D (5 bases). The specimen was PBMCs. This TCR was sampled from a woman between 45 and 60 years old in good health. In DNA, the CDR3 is TGTGCCAGCAGCTGGGGGACGGAAACCTATGGCTACACCTTC. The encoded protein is CASSWGTETYGYTF.